This T cell receptor (beta chain) was profiled in a study of Ad26.COV2.S vaccination and SARS-CoV-2 variants. The wider study: In the study, Ad26.COV2.S was injected intramuscularly once, or twice 56 days apart.

As to this clone: Its matching antigen is unknown.

Study-wide results and caveats: Substantial post-vaccination breadth of spike-specific CD8+ and CD4+ T cell responses was reported. Total responses of T cells may have been underestimated by the analyses of TCR breadth and depth.

TCRdb keeps only in-frame clones here, not all; method: immunoSEQ multiplex PCR. The data contain hundreds of thousands of clones, about 88% of them singletons. Regarding treatment: roughly 20 received Ad26.COV2.S at low or high dose, single or two shots; a few received placebo; per-sample allocation not given. On day 63 after the first injection, vaccine and placebo recipients gave samples. This CDR3 comprises 15 residues. The germline V gene encodes CDR1 SGHNT and CDR2 YENEEA. Losses at the gene ends were 5 bases for V and 4 bases for J; bases not matched to a gene: 7. The rearrangement uses TRBV11-3 and TRBJ1-4; 7 positions agree with TRBD1. The sequenced sample was peripheral blood, obtained in a trial of Ad26.COV2.S vaccine versus placebo. The clonotype was recovered from a person between 18 and 65 years old who received the Ad26.COV2.S COVID-19 vaccine or a placebo. CDR3 sequence (DNA): TGTGCCAGCAGCCTAACCGGGACAGATAATGAAAAACTGTTTTTT. This gives the protein CASSLTGTDNEKLFF.